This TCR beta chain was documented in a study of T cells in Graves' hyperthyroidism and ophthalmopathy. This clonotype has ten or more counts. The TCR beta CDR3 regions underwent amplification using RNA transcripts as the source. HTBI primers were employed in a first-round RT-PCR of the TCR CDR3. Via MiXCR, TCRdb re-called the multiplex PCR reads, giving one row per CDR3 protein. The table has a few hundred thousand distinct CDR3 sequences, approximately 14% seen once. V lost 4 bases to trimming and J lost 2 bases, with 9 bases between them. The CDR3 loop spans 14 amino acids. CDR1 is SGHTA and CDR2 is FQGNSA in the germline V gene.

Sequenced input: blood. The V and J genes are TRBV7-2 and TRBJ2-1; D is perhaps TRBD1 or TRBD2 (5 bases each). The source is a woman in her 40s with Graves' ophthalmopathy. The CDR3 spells CASSWGRPYNEQFF. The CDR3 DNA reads TGTGCCAGCAGCTGGGGACGCCCCTACAATGAGCAGTTCTTC.